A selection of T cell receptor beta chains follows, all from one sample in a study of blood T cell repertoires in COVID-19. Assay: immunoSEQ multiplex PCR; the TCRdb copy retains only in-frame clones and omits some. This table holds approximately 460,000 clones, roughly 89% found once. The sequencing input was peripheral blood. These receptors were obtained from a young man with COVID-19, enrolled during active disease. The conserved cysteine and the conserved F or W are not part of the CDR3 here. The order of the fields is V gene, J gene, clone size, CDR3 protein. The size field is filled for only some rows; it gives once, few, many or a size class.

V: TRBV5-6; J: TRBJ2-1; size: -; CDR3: ASTGEASDNEQF
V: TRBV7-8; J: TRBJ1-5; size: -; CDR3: ASRRQGAVQPQH
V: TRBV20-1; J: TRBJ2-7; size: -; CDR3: SARGRGEQY
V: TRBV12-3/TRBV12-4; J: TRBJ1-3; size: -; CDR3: ASKVADGNTIY
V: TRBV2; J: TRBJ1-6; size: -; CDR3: ASSVTGTPINSPLH
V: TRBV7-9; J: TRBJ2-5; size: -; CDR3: ASSGRQVPEIETQY
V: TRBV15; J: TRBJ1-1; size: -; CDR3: ATSRADGTEAF
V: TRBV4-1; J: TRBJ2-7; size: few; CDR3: ASSQLADAYEQY
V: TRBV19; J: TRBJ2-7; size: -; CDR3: ASSPKVADSYEQY
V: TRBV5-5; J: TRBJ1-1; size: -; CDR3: ASSLDSWNTEAF
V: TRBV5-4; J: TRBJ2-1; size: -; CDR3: ASSEKAGGGYNEQF
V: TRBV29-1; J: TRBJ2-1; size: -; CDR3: SVEADNEQF
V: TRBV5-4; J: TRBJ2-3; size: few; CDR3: ASSWRTSGYTDTQY
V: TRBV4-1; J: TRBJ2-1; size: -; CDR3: ASSHLAGANNEQF
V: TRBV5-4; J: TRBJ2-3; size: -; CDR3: ASSLRTSGTDTQY
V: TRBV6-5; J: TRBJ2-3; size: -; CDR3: ASSAGTDTDTQY
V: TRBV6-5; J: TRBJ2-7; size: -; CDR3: ASLWRGSYEQY
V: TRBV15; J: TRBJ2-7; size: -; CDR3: ATSRGGQGAYEQY
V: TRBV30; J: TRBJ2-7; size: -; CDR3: AWSVTGRIYEQY
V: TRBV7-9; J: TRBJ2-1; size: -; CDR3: ASSPGRGEVHEQF
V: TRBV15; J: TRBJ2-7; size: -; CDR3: ATSRSTSGGTYEQY
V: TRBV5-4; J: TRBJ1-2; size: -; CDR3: ASSPRTDTYGYT
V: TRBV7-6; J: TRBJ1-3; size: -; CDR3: ASSPSGYSGNTIY
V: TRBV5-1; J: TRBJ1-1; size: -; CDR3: ASRPRQGSTEAF
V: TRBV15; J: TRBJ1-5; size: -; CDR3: ATSRGDRINQPQH
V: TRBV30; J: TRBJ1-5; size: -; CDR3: AWTTGTSSNQPQH
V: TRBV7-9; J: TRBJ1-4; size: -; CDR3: ASSLMGEKLF
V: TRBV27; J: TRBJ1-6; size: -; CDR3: ASRRLRGARSPLH
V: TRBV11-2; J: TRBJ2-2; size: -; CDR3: ASSLTGHKTGELF
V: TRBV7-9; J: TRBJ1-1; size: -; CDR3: ASSAGLPTEAF
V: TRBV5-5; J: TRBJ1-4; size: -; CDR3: ASSLQGQVREKLF
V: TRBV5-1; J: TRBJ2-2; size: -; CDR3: ASSLGWGQYTGELF
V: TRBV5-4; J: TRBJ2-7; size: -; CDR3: ASSFVSRQSYEQY